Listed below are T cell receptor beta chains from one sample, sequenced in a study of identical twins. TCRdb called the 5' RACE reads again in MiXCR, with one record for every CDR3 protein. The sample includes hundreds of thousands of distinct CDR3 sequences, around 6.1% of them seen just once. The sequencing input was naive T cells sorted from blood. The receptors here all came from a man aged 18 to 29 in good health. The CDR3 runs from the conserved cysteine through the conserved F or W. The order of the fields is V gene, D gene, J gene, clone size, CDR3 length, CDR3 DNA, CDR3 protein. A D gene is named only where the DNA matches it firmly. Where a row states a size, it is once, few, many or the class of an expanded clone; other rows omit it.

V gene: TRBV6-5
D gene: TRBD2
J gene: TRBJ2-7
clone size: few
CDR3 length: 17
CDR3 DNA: TGTGCCAGCAGTTACTCGGGGACTAGCGGGATTTCCTACGAGCAGTACTTC
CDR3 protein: CASSYSGTSGISYEQYF

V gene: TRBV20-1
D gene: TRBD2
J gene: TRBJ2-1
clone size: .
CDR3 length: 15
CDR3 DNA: TGCAGTGCTAGCCGCGGGACTAGCGGGAGAAATGAGCAGTTCTTC
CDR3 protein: CSASRGTSGRNEQFF

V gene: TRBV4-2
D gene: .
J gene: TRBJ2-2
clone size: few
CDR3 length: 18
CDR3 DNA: TGTGCCAGCAGCCCACATACGGGACTCTCTTTGGGTTCCGGGGAGCTGTTTTTT
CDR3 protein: CASSPHTGLSLGSGELFF

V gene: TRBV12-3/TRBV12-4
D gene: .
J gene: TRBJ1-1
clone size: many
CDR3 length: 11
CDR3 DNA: TGTGCCAGCATGGGCCAGTCAAAGGCTTTCTTT
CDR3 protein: CASMGQSKAFF

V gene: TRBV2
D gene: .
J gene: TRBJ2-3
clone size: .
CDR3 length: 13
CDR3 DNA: TGTGCCAGCAGTGAAACCCGCACAGATACGCAGTATTTT
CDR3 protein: CASSETRTDTQYF

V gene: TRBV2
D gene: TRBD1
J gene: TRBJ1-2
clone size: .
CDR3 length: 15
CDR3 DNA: TGTGCCAGCAGCGTGGTAAACCCAGGGGGCCATGGCTACACCTTC
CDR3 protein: CASSVVNPGGHGYTF

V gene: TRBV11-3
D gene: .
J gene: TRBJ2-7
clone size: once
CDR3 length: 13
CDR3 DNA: TGTGCCAGCAGCCCATCCAGCGTCTACGAGCAGTACTTC
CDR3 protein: CASSPSSVYEQYF

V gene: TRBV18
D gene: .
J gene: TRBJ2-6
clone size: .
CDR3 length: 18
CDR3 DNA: TGTGCCAGCTCACCACCGGGACGCACTATCTCTGGGGCCAACGTCCTGACTTTC
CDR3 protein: CASSPPGRTISGANVLTF

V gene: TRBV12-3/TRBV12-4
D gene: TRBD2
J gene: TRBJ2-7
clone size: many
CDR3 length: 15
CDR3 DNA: TGTGCCAGCAGGGTAGCGGGAGGGTCCGGGCACGAGCAGTACTTC
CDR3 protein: CASRVAGGSGHEQYF

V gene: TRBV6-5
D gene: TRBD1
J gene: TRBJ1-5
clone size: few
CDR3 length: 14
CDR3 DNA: TGTGCCAGCAGTTATGGACAGGGGAATCAGCCCCAGCATTTT
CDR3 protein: CASSYGQGNQPQHF